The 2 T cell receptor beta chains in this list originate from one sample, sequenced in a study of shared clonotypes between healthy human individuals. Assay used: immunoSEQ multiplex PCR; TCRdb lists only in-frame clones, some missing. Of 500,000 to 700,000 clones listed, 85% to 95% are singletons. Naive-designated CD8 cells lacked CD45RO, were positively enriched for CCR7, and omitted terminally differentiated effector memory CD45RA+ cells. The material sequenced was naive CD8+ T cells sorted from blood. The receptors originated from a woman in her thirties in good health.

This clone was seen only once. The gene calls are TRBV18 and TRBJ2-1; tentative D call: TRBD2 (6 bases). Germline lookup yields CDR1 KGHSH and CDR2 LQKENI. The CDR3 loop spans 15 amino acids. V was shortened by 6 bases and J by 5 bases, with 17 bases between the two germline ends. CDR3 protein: CASSPVGSTNNEQFF. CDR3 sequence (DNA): TGTGCCAGCTCCCCTGTCGGGAGTACTAACAATGAGCAGTTCTTC. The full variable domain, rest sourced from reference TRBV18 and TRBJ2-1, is NAGVMQNPRHLVRRRGQEARLRCSPMKGHSHVYWYRQLPEEGLKFMVYLQKENIIDESGMPKERFSAEFPKEGPSILRIQQVVRGDSAAYFCASSPVGSTNNEQFFGPGTRLTVL.

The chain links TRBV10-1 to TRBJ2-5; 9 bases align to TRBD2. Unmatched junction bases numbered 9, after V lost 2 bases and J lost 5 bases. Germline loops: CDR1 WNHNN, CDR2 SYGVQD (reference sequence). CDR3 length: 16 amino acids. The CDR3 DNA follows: TGCGCCAGCAGTGAGATGGAGGCGGGAGGGCCGGAGACCCAGTACTTC. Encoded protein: CASSEMEAGGPETQYF.